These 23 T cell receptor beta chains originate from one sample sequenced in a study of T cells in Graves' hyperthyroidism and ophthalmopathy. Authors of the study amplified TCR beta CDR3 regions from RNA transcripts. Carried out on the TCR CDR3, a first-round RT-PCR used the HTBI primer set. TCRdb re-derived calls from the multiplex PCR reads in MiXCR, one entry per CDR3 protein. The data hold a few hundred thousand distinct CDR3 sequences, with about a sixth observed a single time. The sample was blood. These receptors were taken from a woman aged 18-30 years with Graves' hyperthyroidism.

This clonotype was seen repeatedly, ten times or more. The CDR3 bases are TGTGCCAGCATCGTTGGGGACAGGAGGTTTACCGGGGAGCTGTTTTTT. It is translated as CASIVGDRRFTGELFF. The rearrangement links TRBV11-2 to TRBJ2-2; 8 bases are a match to TRBD1. Trimming at V came to 7 bases and at J to 5 bases, leaving 12 bases not matched to a gene. The V gene's germline CDR1 is SGHAT and CDR2 FQNNGV. This CDR3 spans 16 amino acids.

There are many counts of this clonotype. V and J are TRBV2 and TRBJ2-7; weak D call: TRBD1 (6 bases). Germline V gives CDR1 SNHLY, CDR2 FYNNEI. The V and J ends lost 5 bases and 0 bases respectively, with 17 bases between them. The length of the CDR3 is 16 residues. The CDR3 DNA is TGTGCCAGCAGTTCATTAGACGGGACATCCTCCTACGAGCAGTACTTC. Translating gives CASSSLDGTSSYEQYF.

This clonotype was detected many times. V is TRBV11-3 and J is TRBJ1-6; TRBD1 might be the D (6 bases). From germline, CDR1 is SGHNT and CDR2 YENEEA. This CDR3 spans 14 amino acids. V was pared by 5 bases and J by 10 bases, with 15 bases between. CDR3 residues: CASSRPGVESPLHF. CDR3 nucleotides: TGTGCCAGCAGCAGACCAGGGGTGGAATCACCCCTCCACTTT.

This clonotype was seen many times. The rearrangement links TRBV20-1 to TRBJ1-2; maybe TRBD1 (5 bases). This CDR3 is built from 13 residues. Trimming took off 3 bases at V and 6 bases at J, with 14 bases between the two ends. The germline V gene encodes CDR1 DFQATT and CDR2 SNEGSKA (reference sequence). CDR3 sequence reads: CSARDILEDGYTF. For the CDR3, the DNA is TGCAGTGCTAGGGACATTCTAGAAGATGGCTACACCTTC.

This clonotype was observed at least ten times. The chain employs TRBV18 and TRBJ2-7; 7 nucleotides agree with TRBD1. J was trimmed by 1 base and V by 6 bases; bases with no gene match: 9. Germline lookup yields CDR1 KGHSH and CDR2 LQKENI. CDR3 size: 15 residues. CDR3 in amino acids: CASSKDRQGSYEQYF. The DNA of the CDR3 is TGTGCCAGCTCCAAAGACCGACAGGGATCCTACGAGCAGTACTTC.

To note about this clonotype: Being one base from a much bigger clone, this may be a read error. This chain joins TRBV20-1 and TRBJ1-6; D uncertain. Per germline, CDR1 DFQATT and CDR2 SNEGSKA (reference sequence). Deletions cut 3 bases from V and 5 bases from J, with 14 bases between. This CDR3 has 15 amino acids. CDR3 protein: CSARVVERNNSPLHF. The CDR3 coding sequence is TGCAGTGCTAGGGTCGTAGAGAGGAATAATTCACCCCTCCACTTT.

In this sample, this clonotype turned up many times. CDR3 bases: TGTGCCAGCAGTCCACTAGCTAGCCGTACGCAGTATTTT. Amino acids: CASSPLASRTQYF. The V and J genes are TRBV6-1 and TRBJ2-3, with a possible D match to TRBD2 (6 bases). CDR1 MNHNS and CDR2 SASEGT come from the germline V gene. CDR3 length equals 13 residues. Trimming pared 5 bases from V and 8 bases from J, leaving 14 bases between.

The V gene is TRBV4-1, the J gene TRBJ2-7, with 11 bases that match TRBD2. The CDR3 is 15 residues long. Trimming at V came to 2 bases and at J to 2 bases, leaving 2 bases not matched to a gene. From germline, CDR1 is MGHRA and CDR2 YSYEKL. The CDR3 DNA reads TGCGCCAGCAGCCAACTAGCGGGGGGAGCCTACGAGCAGTACTTC. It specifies CASSQLAGGAYEQYF.

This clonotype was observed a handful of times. The CDR3 DNA follows: TGTGCCGTCGGGGGGGGTCAGCTCACAGATACGCAGTATTTT. Its protein is CAVGGGQLTDTQYF. The chain carries TRBV6-1 and TRBJ2-3; 8 bases map to TRBD2. Germline V CDR1 and CDR2: MNHNS, SASEGT. This CDR3 has 14 residues. Trimming took 11 bases from V and 2 from J; bases not matched to a gene: 9.

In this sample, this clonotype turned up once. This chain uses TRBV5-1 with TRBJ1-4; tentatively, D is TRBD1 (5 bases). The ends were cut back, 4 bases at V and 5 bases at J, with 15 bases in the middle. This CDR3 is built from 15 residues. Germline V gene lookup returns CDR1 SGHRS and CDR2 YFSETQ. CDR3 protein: CASSIGPQGNEKLFF. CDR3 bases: TGCGCCAGCAGCATTGGCCCGCAGGGAAATGAAAAACTGTTTTTT. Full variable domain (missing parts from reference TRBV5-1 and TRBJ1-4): KAGVTQTPRYLIKTRGQQVTLSCSPISGHRSVSWYQQTPGQGLQFLFEYFSETQRNKGNFPGRFSGRQFSNSRSEMNVSTLELGDSALYLCASSIGPQGNEKLFFGSGTQLSVL.

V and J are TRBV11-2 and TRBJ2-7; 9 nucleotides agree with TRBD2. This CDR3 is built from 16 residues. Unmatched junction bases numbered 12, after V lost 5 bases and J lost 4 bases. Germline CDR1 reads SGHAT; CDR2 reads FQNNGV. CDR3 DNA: TGTGCCAGCAGCGGCCGACCTAGCGGGGTCTATTACGAGCAGTACTTC. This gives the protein CASSGRPSGVYYEQYF. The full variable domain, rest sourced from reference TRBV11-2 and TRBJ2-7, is EAGVAQSPRYKIIEKRQSVAFWCNPISGHATLYWYQQILGQGPKLLIQFQNNGVVDDSQLPKDRFSAERLKGVDSTLKIQPAKLEDSAVYLCASSGRPSGVYYEQYFGPGTRLTVT.

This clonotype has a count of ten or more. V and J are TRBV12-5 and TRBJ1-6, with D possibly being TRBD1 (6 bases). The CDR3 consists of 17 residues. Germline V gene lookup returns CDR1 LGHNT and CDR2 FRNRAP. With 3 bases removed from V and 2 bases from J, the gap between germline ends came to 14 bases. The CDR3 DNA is TGTGCTAGTGGTTTACGTATCACAGGGCCCTATAATTCACCCCTCCACTTT. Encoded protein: CASGLRITGPYNSPLHF.

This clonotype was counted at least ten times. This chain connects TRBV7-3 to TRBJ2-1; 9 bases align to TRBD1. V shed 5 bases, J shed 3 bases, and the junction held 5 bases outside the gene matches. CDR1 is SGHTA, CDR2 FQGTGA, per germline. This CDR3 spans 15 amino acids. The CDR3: CASSISGQGYNEQFF. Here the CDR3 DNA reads TGTGCCAGCAGCATTTCGGGACAGGGCTACAATGAGCAGTTCTTC.

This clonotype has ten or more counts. The CDR3 DNA reads as TGTGCCAGCAGCCCCTGGGCGGAGCCCGTGGAGACCCAGTACTTC. Translated: CASSPWAEPVETQYF. This chain links TRBV11-2 with TRBJ2-5; D unclear. The CDR3 loop spans 15 amino acids. Looked up from germline, CDR1 is SGHAT and CDR2 is FQNNGV. The V end was cut by 5 bases, the J end by 5 bases, with 18 bases between. Full variable domain (outside the CDR3, taken from reference TRBV11-2 and TRBJ2-5): EAGVAQSPRYKIIEKRQSVAFWCNPISGHATLYWYQQILGQGPKLLIQFQNNGVVDDSQLPKDRFSAERLKGVDSTLKIQPAKLEDSAVYLCASSPWAEPVETQYFGPGTRLLVL.

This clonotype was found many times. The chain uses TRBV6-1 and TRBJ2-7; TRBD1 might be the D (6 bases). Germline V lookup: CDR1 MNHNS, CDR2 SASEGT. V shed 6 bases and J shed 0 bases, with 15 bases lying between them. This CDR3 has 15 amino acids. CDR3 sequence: CASRQGEANSYEQYF. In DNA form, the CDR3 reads TGTGCCAGCAGACAGGGCGAAGCTAACTCCTACGAGCAGTACTTC.

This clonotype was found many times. CDR3 sequence reads: CAWSLAGGGVSYEQYF. CDR3 nucleotides: TGTGCCTGGAGTCTTGCAGGCGGGGGGGTCTCCTACGAGCAGTACTTC. The chain uses TRBV30 and TRBJ2-7; 9 bases map to TRBD2. Germline values: CDR1 GTSNPN, CDR2 SVGIG (reference sequence). The junction had 8 bases not matched to a gene; V was cut back by 2 bases and J by 0 bases. The CDR3 runs to 16 residues. The whole variable domain, filled in from reference TRBV30 and TRBJ2-7, reads SQTIHQWPATLVQPVGSPLSLECTVEGTSNPNLYWYRQAAGRGLQLLFYSVGIGQISSEVPQNLSASRPQDRQFILSSKKLLLSDSGFYLCAWSLAGGGVSYEQYFGPGTRLTVT.

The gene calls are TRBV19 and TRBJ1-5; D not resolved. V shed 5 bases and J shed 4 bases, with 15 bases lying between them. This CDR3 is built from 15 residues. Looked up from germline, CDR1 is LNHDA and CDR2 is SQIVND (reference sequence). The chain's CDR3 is CASSPNRQSNQPQHF. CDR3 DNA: TGTGCCAGTAGTCCAAACCGACAATCTAATCAGCCCCAGCATTTT.

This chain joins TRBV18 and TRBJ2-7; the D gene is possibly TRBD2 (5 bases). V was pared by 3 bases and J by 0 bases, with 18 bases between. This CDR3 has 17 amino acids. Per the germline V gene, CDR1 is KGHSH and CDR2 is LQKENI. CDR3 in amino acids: CASSPLHGVDSSYEQYF. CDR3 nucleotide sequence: TGTGCCAGCTCACCCCTACACGGGGTCGATAGCTCCTACGAGCAGTACTTC.

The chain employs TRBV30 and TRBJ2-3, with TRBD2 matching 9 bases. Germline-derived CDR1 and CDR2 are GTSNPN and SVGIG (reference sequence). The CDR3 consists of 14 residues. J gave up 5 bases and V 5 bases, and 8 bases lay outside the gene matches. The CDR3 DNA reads TGTGCCTGGGGGGTAGCGGGAGTCATAGATACGCAGTATTTT. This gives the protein CAWGVAGVIDTQYF.

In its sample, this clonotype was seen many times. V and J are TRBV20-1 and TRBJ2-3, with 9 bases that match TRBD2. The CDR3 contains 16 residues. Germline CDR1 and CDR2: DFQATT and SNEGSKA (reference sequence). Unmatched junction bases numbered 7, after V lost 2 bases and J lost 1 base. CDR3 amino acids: CSARHRSSGGTDTQYF. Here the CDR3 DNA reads TGCAGTGCTAGACATCGATCTAGCGGGGGCACAGATACGCAGTATTTT.

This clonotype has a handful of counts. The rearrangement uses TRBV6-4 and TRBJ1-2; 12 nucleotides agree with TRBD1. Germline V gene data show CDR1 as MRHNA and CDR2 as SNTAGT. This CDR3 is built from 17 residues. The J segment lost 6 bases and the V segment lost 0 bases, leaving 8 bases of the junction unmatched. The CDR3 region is CASSDSGTGGMEDGYTF. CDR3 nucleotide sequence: TGTGCCAGCAGTGACTCGGGGACAGGGGGCATGGAGGATGGCTACACCTTC.

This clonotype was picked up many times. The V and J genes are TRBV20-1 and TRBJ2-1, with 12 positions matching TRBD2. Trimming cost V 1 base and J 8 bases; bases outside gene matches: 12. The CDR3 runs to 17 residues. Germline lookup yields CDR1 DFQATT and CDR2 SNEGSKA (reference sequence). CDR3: CSARVLAGGPGLDEQFF. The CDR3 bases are TGCAGTGCTAGAGTACTAGCGGGAGGTCCTGGTCTCGATGAGCAGTTCTTC.

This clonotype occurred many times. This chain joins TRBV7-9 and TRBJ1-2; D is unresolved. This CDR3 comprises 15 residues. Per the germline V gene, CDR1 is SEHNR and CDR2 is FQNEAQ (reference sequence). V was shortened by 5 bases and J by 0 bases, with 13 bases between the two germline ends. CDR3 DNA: TGTGCCAGCAGCCCCGGGCACACGGCTAACTATGGCTACACCTTC. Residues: CASSPGHTANYGYTF.